The 29 T cell receptor beta chains in this list originate from one sample, sequenced in a study of PD-L1 blockade in urothelial cancer. The repertoire was sequenced with immunoSEQ multiplex PCR; TCRdb's copy has only in-frame clones and lacks some. The table records about 37,000 clones, over 75% of them present only once. Here the sequenced sample was PBMCs, taken around atezolizumab (anti-PD-L1) treatment. Source of these receptors: a man between 60 and 70 years old with urothelial cancer.

As DNA, the CDR3 is TGTGCCAGCGGCCTACAGGGGGCTGGTCAGCCCCAGCATTTT. Protein: CASGLQGAGQPQHF. The rearrangement uses TRBV27 and TRBJ1-5; 9 positions agree with TRBD1. Losses at the gene ends were 8 bases for V and 6 bases for J; bases not matched to a gene: 8. The germline V gene has CDR1 MNHEY and CDR2 SMNVEV (reference sequence). The CDR3 length is 14 residues.

The chain carries TRBV6-6 and TRBJ1-2; D uncertain. Trimming removed 7 bases from V and 5 bases from J, with 23 bases in between. The CDR3 is 16 amino acids. Germline V gene lookup returns CDR1 MNHNY and CDR2 SVGAGI (reference sequence). CDR3 protein: CASTPRGTLDRYGYTF. CDR3 in DNA: TGTGCCAGCACCCCCCGGGGAACTCTTGATCGGTATGGCTACACCTTC.

The chain combines TRBV10-3 with TRBJ1-5; 9 nucleotides line up with TRBD1. The CDR3 spans 14 residues. With 4 bases clipped from V and 4 bases from J, the junction kept 2 bases outside the gene matches. Germline CDR1 ENHRY, CDR2 SYGVKD. The CDR3 region has the DNA TGTGCCATCAGTGGGGGACAGGGTAATCAGCCCCAGCATTTT. This gives the protein CAISGGQGNQPQHF.

This clone has only one observation. CDR3 protein: CASSLGGPPYEQYF. The CDR3, as DNA: TGTGCCAGCAGCTTAGGGGGCCCCCCCTACGAGCAGTACTTC. The chain uses TRBV7-3 and TRBJ2-7, with a tentative D call TRBD1 (6 bases). The CDR3 spans 14 residues. Per germline, CDR1 SGHTA and CDR2 FQGTGA. Deletions cut 2 bases from V and 2 bases from J, with 10 bases between. Looking up the rest from reference TRBV7-3 and TRBJ2-7 gives the full variable domain: GAGVSQTPSNKVTEKGKYVELRCDPISGHTALYWYRQSLGQGPEFLIYFQGTGAADDSGLPNDRFFAVRPEGSVSTLKIQRTERGDSAVYLCASSLGGPPYEQYFGPGTRLTVT.

This clone was seen more than once but under ten times. V gene TRBV5-4 combines with J gene TRBJ1-1, with D uncertain. The V gene's germline CDR1 is SGHNT and CDR2 YYREEE (reference sequence). The V end was cut by 5 bases, the J end by 1 base, with 9 bases between. The CDR3 length is 13 residues. CDR3 DNA: TGTGCCAGCAGGGGAGACAAGAACACTGAAGCTTTCTTT. It encodes CASRGDKNTEAFF. The whole variable domain, remainder taken from reference TRBV5-4 and TRBJ1-1, is ETGVTQSPTHLIKTRGQQVTLRCSSQSGHNTVSWYQQALGQGPQFIFQYYREEENGRGNFPPRFSGLQFPNYSSELNVNALELDDSALYLCASRGDKNTEAFFGQGTRLTVV.

The chain employs TRBV6-6 and TRBJ2-4; D remains ambiguous. Germline values: CDR1 MNHNY, CDR2 SVGAGI (reference sequence). The CDR3 spans 14 residues. Trimming stripped 7 bases from V and 0 bases from J, with 10 bases between. The CDR3 sequence: CASTHSTAKNIQYF. The CDR3 DNA sequence: TGTGCCAGCACCCACAGTACAGCCAAAAACATTCAGTACTTC.

This clone has just one count. The chain links TRBV7-8 to TRBJ1-1; 7 positions agree with TRBD1. This CDR3 is 13 amino acids long. The V segment lost 3 bases and the J segment 4 bases; nucleotides outside the gene matches: 2. The germline CDR1 and CDR2 sequences are SGHVS and FQNEAQ. The DNA for the CDR3 is TGTGCCAGCAGCTTGGGACAGTCCACTGAAGCTTTCTTT. Amino acids: CASSLGQSTEAFF.

The V call is TRBV13, the J call TRBJ2-5; TRBD2 might be the D (6 bases). The CDR3 consists of 14 residues. V lost 1 base and J lost 2, with 8 bases in between. Per germline, CDR1 PRHDT and CDR2 FYEKMQ (reference sequence). CDR3 in DNA: TGTGCCAGCAGCTTAGTTGGGGGGCAAGAGACCCAGTACTTC. Residues: CASSLVGGQETQYF.

This chain uses TRBV7-6 with TRBJ2-7; D is perhaps TRBD2 (5 bases). V was clipped by 1 base and J by 3 bases, with 16 bases between them. Germline V CDR1 and CDR2: SGHVS, FNYEAQ. The CDR3 sequence is 16 residues long. The DNA of the CDR3 is TGTGCCAGCAGCTTAGGGCCGGGGTTACCCATCTACGAGCAGTACTTC. Its protein product is CASSLGPGLPIYEQYF.

V is TRBV4-1 and J is TRBJ2-4; 14 positions agree with TRBD2. From germline, CDR1 is MGHRA and CDR2 YSYEKL. This CDR3 is 20 amino acids long. With 1 base clipped from V and 0 bases from J, the junction kept 8 bases outside the gene matches. Written as DNA, the CDR3 is TGCGCCAGCAGCCAAGGGTGGGGGACTAGCGGGGGACTAGCCAAAAACATTCAGTACTTC. This codes for CASSQGWGTSGGLAKNIQYF.

This clone appeared once. The rearrangement uses TRBV5-4 and TRBJ2-2, with 7 bases aligning to TRBD1. The CDR3 is made up of 13 amino acids. V dropped 4 bases and J dropped 6; count of bases not matched to a gene: 3. Germline loops: CDR1 SGHNT, CDR2 YYREEE (reference sequence). Written as DNA, the CDR3 is TGTGCCAGCAGCCTAGGGGGCTCCGGGGAGCTGTTTTTT. Translating gives CASSLGGSGELFF.

This chain uses TRBV19 with TRBJ2-7; 9 bases align to TRBD1. Unmatched junction bases numbered 9, after V lost 9 bases and J lost 6 bases. This CDR3 contains 13 residues. Germline-derived CDR1 and CDR2 are LNHDA and SQIVND (reference sequence). The DNA for the CDR3 is TGTGCCAGCAAACAGGGGGCCGAAGGCGAGCAGTACTTC. Protein: CASKQGAEGEQYF. The full variable domain, in which reference TRBV19 and TRBJ2-7 provide the parts outside the CDR3, is DGGITQSPKYLFRKEGQNVTLSCEQNLNHDAMYWYRQDPGQGLRLIYYSQIVNDFQKGDIAEGYSVSREKKESFPLTVTSAQKNPTAFYLCASKQGAEGEQYFGPGTRLTVT.

The chain joins TRBV28 to TRBJ1-6, with D possibly TRBD1 on 5 matching bases. Looked up from germline, CDR1 is MDHEN and CDR2 is SYDVKM. This CDR3 comprises 15 residues. The V and J ends lost 3 bases and 8 bases respectively, with 14 bases between them. The CDR3 reads CASSFVGVRDSPLHF. CDR3 DNA: TGTGCCAGCAGTTTTGTAGGGGTTCGGGATTCACCCCTCCACTTT. The full variable domain, in which reference TRBV28 and TRBJ1-6 provide the parts outside the CDR3, is DVKVTQSSRYLVKRTGEKVFLECVQDMDHENMFWYRQDPGLGLRLIYFSYDVKMKEKGDIPEGYSVSREKKERFSLILESASTNQTSMYLCASSFVGVRDSPLHFGNGTRLTVT.

V gene TRBV7-2 combines with J gene TRBJ1-2; D may be TRBD1 (6 bases). V gave up 5 bases and J gave up 2 bases, with 12 bases separating them. This CDR3 has 14 amino acids. Germline-derived CDR1 and CDR2 are SGHTA and FQGNSA. The CDR3 bases are TGTGCCAGCAGCCCCCGGACAGTAAACTATGGCTACACCTTC. Its protein product is CASSPRTVNYGYTF.

This chain links TRBV6-1 with TRBJ1-4; TRBD1 matches at 7 bases. This CDR3 is 15 amino acids long. Germline CDR1 MNHNS, CDR2 SASEGT. Unmatched junction bases numbered 3, after V lost 2 bases and J lost 3 bases. CDR3 amino acids: CASSEPGQSNEKLFF. The CDR3 DNA reads TGTGCCAGCAGTGAACCGGGACAGTCTAATGAAAAACTGTTTTTT.

In this sample, this clone turned up once. This chain joins TRBV6-5 and TRBJ2-7; 9 positions match TRBD1. Germline V gene sequence: CDR1 MNHEY, CDR2 SVGAGI. The CDR3 is 15 amino acids. V dropped 6 bases and J dropped 0; count of bases not matched to a gene: 6. The CDR3 reads CASSRGQGGSYEQYF. As DNA, the CDR3 is TGTGCCAGCAGCAGGGGACAGGGAGGCTCCTACGAGCAGTACTTC.

The rearrangement joins TRBV5-6 to TRBJ2-1; no definite D call. V lost 2 bases, J lost 11 bases, and 17 bases lay in between. The CDR3 loop spans 14 amino acids. The germline gives CDR1 SGHDT, CDR2 YYEEEE. The CDR3 protein is CASSFRSHSEQQFF. The CDR3 DNA sequence: TGTGCCAGCAGCTTTCGTTCTCACTCCGAACAGCAGTTCTTC. Filled out from reference TRBV5-6 and TRBJ2-1, the complete variable domain reads DAGVTQSPTHLIKTRGQQVTLRCSPKSGHDTVSWYQQALGQGPQFIFQYYEEEERQRGNFPDRFSGHQFPNYSSELNVNALLLGDSALYLCASSFRSHSEQQFFGPGTRLTVL.

V and J are TRBV7-7 and TRBJ2-5, with a possible D match to TRBD1 (7 bases). CDR1 is SSHAT and CDR2 is FNYEAQ in the germline V gene (reference sequence). There are 15 residues in the CDR3. V was shortened by 1 base and J by 2 bases, with 11 bases between the two germline ends. The chain's CDR3 is CASSLGRDRQETQYF. DNA of the CDR3: TGTGCCAGCAGCTTAGGGCGGGACAGACAAGAGACCCAGTACTTC. Full variable domain (remainder filled in from reference TRBV7-7 and TRBJ2-5): GAGVSQSPRYKVTKRGQDVTLRCDPISSHATLYWYQQALGQGPEFLTYFNYEAQPDKSGLPSDRFSAERPEGSISTLTIQRTEQRDSAMYRCASSLGRDRQETQYFGPGTRLLVL.

V is TRBV4-1 and J is TRBJ1-4; the D gene is possibly TRBD1 (6 bases). This CDR3 comprises 15 residues. Germline V gene data show CDR1 as MGHRA and CDR2 as YSYEKL. V dropped 4 bases and J dropped 1 base, with 10 bases sitting between them. CDR3 in amino acids: CASSPRGITNEKLFF. DNA of the CDR3: TGCGCCAGCAGCCCCAGGGGTATAACTAATGAAAAACTGTTTTTT.

The chain joins TRBV6-1 to TRBJ1-6, with TRBD1 matching 8 bases. Germline CDR1 and CDR2: MNHNS and SASEGT. J gave up 7 bases and V 5 bases, and 4 bases lay outside the gene matches. CDR3 length equals 14 residues. The CDR3 DNA follows: TGTGCCAGCAGTCCCAGGGGGCGGAATTCACCCCTCCACTTT. Translation: CASSPRGRNSPLHF.

The chain links TRBV2 to TRBJ2-1; tentative D call: TRBD1 (6 bases). CDR1 and CDR2 (germline): SNHLY, FYNNEI. V lost 1 base to trimming and J lost 6 bases, with 19 bases between them. This CDR3 contains 17 residues. The CDR3, as DNA: TGTGCCAGCAGTGAAGGGGGGCGGACTTCTCGACTCAATGAGCAGTTCTTC. Translation gives CASSEGGRTSRLNEQFF.

This CDR3 reads CASSYRRGAVRGELFF. Written as DNA, the CDR3 is TGTGCCAGCAGTTACAGGCGGGGGGCCGTACGTGGGGAGCTGTTTTTT. The chain couples TRBV6-5 to TRBJ2-2; 8 bases agree with TRBD2. V dropped 2 bases and J dropped 8; count of bases not matched to a gene: 10. CDR3 length equals 16 residues. The germline gives CDR1 MNHEY, CDR2 SVGAGI.

This clone appeared a few times. J is TRBJ2-1 and V is TRBV11-2; TRBD1 matches 9 bases. V lost 5 bases to trimming and J lost 6 bases; unmatched junction nucleotides: 8. This CDR3 has 15 residues. CDR1 and CDR2 (germline): SGHAT, FQNNGV. The CDR3 spells CASSLHRTGVNEQFF. Here the CDR3 DNA reads TGTGCCAGCAGCCTCCATCGGACAGGGGTCAATGAGCAGTTCTTC.

The gene calls are TRBV6-1 and TRBJ2-3; D remains ambiguous. V was clipped by 2 bases and J by 6 bases, with 3 bases between them. Germline V gene lookup returns CDR1 MNHNS and CDR2 SASEGT. The CDR3 runs to 11 residues. The CDR3 protein is CASSEPDTQYF. As DNA, the CDR3 is TGTGCCAGCAGTGAACCGGATACGCAGTATTTT.

This rearrangement joins TRBV10-3 to TRBJ1-1, with a tentative D call TRBD1 (5 bases). This CDR3 spans 16 amino acids. Germline values: CDR1 ENHRY, CDR2 SYGVKD. V lost 0 bases to trimming and J lost 0 bases, with 11 bases between them. CDR3 sequence reads: CAISESGGGLNTEAFF. In DNA form, the CDR3 reads TGTGCCATCAGTGAGTCCGGCGGGGGGTTGAACACTGAAGCTTTCTTT.

This sequence joins TRBV30 and TRBJ2-5; 7 bases map to TRBD1. This CDR3 contains 13 residues. Trimming at V came to 3 bases and at J to 2 bases, leaving 3 bases not matched to a gene. Germline assignment: CDR1 GTSNPN and CDR2 SVGIG (reference sequence). The CDR3: CAWSRDSQETQYF. As DNA, the CDR3 is TGTGCCTGGAGCAGGGACAGTCAAGAGACCCAGTACTTC. The entire variable domain, with the rest obtained from reference TRBV30 and TRBJ2-5, is as follows: SQTIHQWPATLVQPVGSPLSLECTVEGTSNPNLYWYRQAAGRGLQLLFYSVGIGQISSEVPQNLSASRPQDRQFILSSKKLLLSDSGFYLCAWSRDSQETQYFGPGTRLLVL.

Written as DNA, the CDR3 is TGTGCCAGCAGCCTACGGTACAATGAGCAGTTCTTC. Amino acid sequence: CASSLRYNEQFF. The chain couples TRBV14 to TRBJ2-1, with D unresolved. CDR1 is SGHDN and CDR2 is FVKESK in the germline V gene. Trimming removed 4 bases at V and 4 bases at J, with 5 bases between. The CDR3 is 12 residues long.

This clone has only one observation. This sequence joins TRBV27 and TRBJ2-6, with D hard to call. From germline, CDR1 is MNHEY and CDR2 SMNVEV (reference sequence). Trimming took 5 bases from V and 2 from J, leaving 10 bases between them. The CDR3 length is 15 residues. Written as DNA, the CDR3 is TGTGCCAGCAGTCTAGACCGGACTGGGGCCAACGTCCTGACTTTC. Protein product: CASSLDRTGANVLTF.

CDR3 nucleotides: TGTGCCAGCAGCTTGCTGAACACCGGGGAGCTGTTTTTT. This translates into CASSLLNTGELFF. The chain couples TRBV5-8 to TRBJ2-2; D not certain. V lost 1 base, J lost 1 base, and 2 bases lay in between. There are 13 residues in the CDR3. Germline CDR1 is SGHTS and CDR2 is YDEGEE.